These T cell receptor beta chains were read from a single sample in a study of OX40 agonist ivuxolimab in advanced cancers. The table came from immunoSEQ multiplex PCR; TCRdb's copy has only in-frame clones and leaves some out. The sample includes under 95,000 clones, about 82% seen only once; the top ten take approximately 6.9%. This sample comprised CD4+ or CD8+ T cells sorted from blood, obtained in a trial of the OX40 agonist ivuxolimab. The receptors shown here come from an adult with an advanced solid tumor such as melanoma, head and neck, liver or kidney cancer. Each CDR3 is given with its conserved first and last residue. The D gene is left open where the match is weak. Clone size appears in some rows only: once, few, many, or a class for an expanded clone.

TRBD1,TRBJ1-2,.,TRBV4-2,CASSQGTGGWGNGYTF,TGTGCCAGCAGCCAAGGGACAGGGGGTTGGGGCAATGGCTACACCTTC
.,TRBJ1-3,.,TRBV15,CATSRVGNTIYF,TGTGCCACCAGCAGAGTCGGAAACACCATATATTTT
.,TRBJ2-1,.,TRBV11-1,CASSSDRRDVYNEQFF,TGTGCCAGCAGCTCCGACCGTCGGGACGTTTACAATGAGCAGTTCTTC
TRBD2,TRBJ2-1,.,TRBV19,CASSIGTRSSYNEQFF,TGTGCCAGTAGTATAGGGACTAGGAGCTCCTACAATGAGCAGTTCTTC
.,TRBJ1-3,.,TRBV2,CASSPNLGSPGNTIYF,TGTGCCAGCAGCCCTAACTTGGGGTCTCCTGGAAACACCATATATTTT
.,TRBJ2-7,.,TRBV30,CAAIAESYEQYF,TGTGCCGCTATCGCAGAGTCCTACGAGCAGTACTTC
TRBD2,TRBJ2-5,.,TRBV27,CASSATAGEQETQYF,TGTGCCAGCAGCGCCACAGCGGGAGAACAAGAGACCCAGTACTTC
.,TRBJ2-5,.,TRBV2,CANNRNRQETQYF,TGTGCCAACAACCGAAACCGGCAAGAGACCCAGTACTTC
.,TRBJ1-2,.,TRBV5-1,CASSLARSPPLPFNYGYTF,TGCGCCAGCAGCTTGGCCAGATCGCCGCCCCTCCCTTTTAACTATGGCTACACCTTC
TRBD1,TRBJ2-7,.,TRBV11-2,CASSPMGQGSNEQYF,TGTGCCAGCAGCCCGATGGGACAGGGGTCCAACGAGCAGTACTTC
.,TRBJ2-3,.,TRBV7-7,CASSLDGDTQYF,TGTGCTAGCAGCTTAGACGGAGATACGCAGTATTTT
.,TRBJ1-3,.,TRBV15,CATSREMGDGNTIYF,TGTGCCACCAGCAGAGAAATGGGGGACGGAAACACCATATATTTT
.,TRBJ1-4,.,TRBV2,CASRENSHGVKLFF,TGTGCCAGCAGGGAGAACAGCCACGGGGTAAAACTGTTTTTT
.,TRBJ2-6,.,TRBV19,CASSIFSGSGANVLTF,TGTGCCAGTAGTATATTTTCCGGCTCTGGGGCCAACGTCCTGACTTTC
TRBD1,TRBJ2-5,.,TRBV9,CASSAARTGTETQYF,TGTGCCAGCAGCGCTGCCCGGACAGGAACGGAGACCCAGTACTTC
TRBD1,TRBJ1-2,.,TRBV15,CATSRDFRQGRDGYTF,TGTGCCACCAGCAGAGATTTTCGACAGGGCAGGGATGGCTACACCTTC
.,TRBJ1-1,.,TRBV5-1,CASSLGRSNTEAFF,TGCGCCAGCAGCTTAGGGCGGTCTAACACTGAAGCTTTCTTT
TRBD1,TRBJ1-3,.,TRBV4-2,CASSQDPWDSSGNTIYF,TGTGCCAGCAGCCAAGACCCTTGGGACAGTTCTGGAAACACCATATATTTT
TRBD2,TRBJ2-3,few,TRBV7-3,CASSSQTSGRDTQYF,TGTGCCAGCAGCTCCCAGACTAGCGGTAGAGATACGCAGTATTTT
.,TRBJ2-7,.,TRBV6-5,CASSPQYAEQYF,TGTGCCAGCAGTCCCCAATACGCCGAGCAGTACTTC
.,TRBJ2-2,.,TRBV27,CASSLSGLRNTGELFF,TGTGCCAGCAGTTTAAGTGGACTTAGAAACACCGGGGAGCTGTTTTTT
TRBD2,TRBJ2-5,.,TRBV5-1,CASSLGLAGETQYF,TGCGCCAGCAGCTTGGGACTAGCGGGAGAGACCCAGTACTTC
TRBD1,TRBJ1-5,.,TRBV27,CASRINRGQPQHF,TGTGCCAGCAGGATAAACAGGGGACAGCCCCAGCATTTT
.,TRBJ2-1,.,TRBV18,CASSPENEQFF,TGTGCCAGCTCACCAGAGAATGAGCAGTTCTTC
.,TRBJ1-1,once,TRBV27,CASSPKLNTEAFF,TGTGCCAGCAGTCCTAAATTGAACACTGAAGCTTTCTTT
.,TRBJ2-7,.,TRBV5-8,CASSLHGGTAEQYF,TGTGCCAGCAGCTTGCACGGAGGAACGGCCGAGCAGTACTTC
.,TRBJ1-1,few,TRBV30,CAWSMQGYGNTEAFF,TGTGCCTGGAGTATGCAGGGGTATGGGAACACTGAAGCTTTCTTT
TRBD1,TRBJ2-2,.,TRBV9,CASRTGQAGTGELFF,TGTGCCAGCAGGACCGGACAGGCGGGCACCGGGGAGCTGTTTTTT
.,TRBJ2-7,.,TRBV19,CASSIGQILYF,TGTGCCAGTAGTATCGGACAGATACTGTACTTC
TRBD1,TRBJ2-6,once,TRBV7-3,CASSSGGAGANVLTF,TGTGCCAGCAGCTCAGGGGGCGCTGGGGCCAACGTCCTGACTTTC
.,TRBJ1-3,.,TRBV15,CATSRDRKAARGHSGNTIYF,TGTGCCACCAGCAGAGATAGGAAGGCGGCGAGGGGACATTCTGGAAACACCATATATTTT
.,TRBJ1-2,.,TRBV11-3,CASSSGTLDYTF,TGTGCCAGCAGCTCCGGGACGCTTGACTACACCTTC
TRBD1,TRBJ1-5,.,TRBV30,CALGGGNQPQHF,TGTGCCTTAGGGGGCGGCAATCAGCCCCAGCATTTT
.,TRBJ1-1,.,TRBV7-3,CASSSRSYTEAFF,TGTGCCAGCAGCTCAAGGTCGTACACTGAAGCTTTCTTT
.,TRBJ1-2,.,TRBV6-5,CASSYSGVEYGYTF,TGTGCCAGCAGTTATTCGGGGGTAGAGTATGGCTACACCTTC
.,TRBJ2-5,.,TRBV7-3,CASSQRSGETQYF,TGTGCCAGCAGCCAGAGATCGGGCGAGACCCAGTACTTC